This TCR beta chain derives from a study of cytomegalovirus exposure and HLA in healthy donors (dated by TCRdb to 2016 to 2017). About the full investigation: An earlier analysis of roughly 500 of the donors reported approximately 290 Gb of sequence data and 117 million unique TCR beta sequences from about 179 million T cells. The T cell repertoires of 666 subjects were profiled by immunosequencing and related to cytomegalovirus serostatus. Both class I and class II loci were covered by HLA typing, at four-digit resolution. To predict cytomegalovirus infection status, the study combined high-throughput TCR immunosequencing, statistical association of individual TCRs with disease status, and machine learning. Besides the first cohort of some 670 subjects, a separate validation cohort made up of around 120 different subjects was used. About 320 gigabases of sequencing data and tens of millions of unique TCR sequences were included in an early release covering under 650 HLA-typed donors. Genome-wide SNP genotypes for about 65% of the roughly 670 donors were used in a later genetic analysis, which treated that subset as a discovery cohort. Donor age, sex, ethnicity and CMV serostatus were compiled together with the repertoire data. The study aimed to test whether signatures of past pathogen exposure could be identified by cataloging public T cell receptors. Typing coverage varied by locus: roughly 629-640 donors for A, B, C, DRB1 and DQB1; roughly 500 for DQA1; more than 600 for DPA1; roughly 470 for DPB1. Every discovery cohort repertoire had been produced on one sequencing platform. In the later analysis, no new phenotypic data were used to find candidate immune exposures; instead, reliance was placed on TCR beta sequences and their occurrence across donors. To decide whether each TCR beta V gene segment behaved as functional or pseudogenic, an earlier analysis of some 600 of the donors relied on high-throughput TCR beta sequencing. Among the roughly 390 genotyped donors, more than 70% belonged to the genetic ancestry cluster associated with self-reported Caucasian donors. Among a few hundred genotyped donors of the cohort, an average of approximately 240,000 unique TCR beta nucleotide sequences were sequenced per donor, roughly 18% of them non-productive. A later analysis re-analyzed previously published TCR beta repertoires from 650 to 800 donors and added high-resolution HLA genotyping to study TCR occurrence patterns. Several DR-DQ haplotypes were handled as single units for association and clustering, since linkage in the cohort was strong. Study-wide findings and limitations: The 87-base-pair reads could not distinguish some IMGT-functional V segments, including TRBV6-2 and TRBV6-3, so those segments were excluded. The only immune exposure information available for the cohort was CMV serostatus. The cohort was sequenced for TCR beta chains only, and without alpha or paired-chain data the features that could be detected were limited. An association between a missense DCLRE1C variant and V-gene and J-gene trimming of TCR beta chains was found in a later genetic analysis and replicated in an independent cohort. A later analysis reported that several top co-occurrence clusters appeared linked to parvovirus B19, influenza, CMV and Epstein-Barr virus. Compared with equally common non-associated chains, HLA-associated TCR beta chains in a later analysis were more clonally expanded and had lower generation probabilities. A further reported finding was that TCR beta sequences accurately predicted the HLA-A and HLA-B alleles for most subjects in the first cohort. Specific HLA alleles were associated with 15,000 to 20,000 TCR beta sequences at a false discovery rate of 0.05 in a later analysis. A cluster of highly shared sequence variants was judged likely to represent a technical artifact of the sequencing pipeline. Because counts were too low, roughly 18 rarely observed V segments, including chromosome 9 orphons, were left out of the earlier analysis of approximately 500 of the donors. It was suggested by the authors that the approach could potentially be generalized to other disease states and immunological phenotypes. Most CMV-associated TCR beta chains appeared to be HLA-restricted in a later analysis, and the HLA associations seemed to be driven largely by CMV exposure. A total of fewer than 200 TCR beta chains were listed by the study as associated with cytomegalovirus. Correlated functional status among segregating V segments might reflect linkage disequilibrium, but an unknown experimental factor could not be ruled out. Cytomegalovirus status was reported to be diagnosed by the classifier with high specificity and sensitivity in both the original and validation cohorts. Strong co-occurrence of HLA alleles, especially DR and DQ, made assigning TCR associations to individual alleles difficult. The presence/absence analyses assumed that sequencing depth was roughly uniform across donors, and that assumption may not be true. Most TCR sequences were seen in very few donors, while some public TCRs were found in many individuals. According to a later genetic analysis, donors in an Asian-associated ancestry cluster had fewer N-insertions in productive TCRs than the approximately 690-donor mean. In an earlier analysis of about 550 of the donors, most TCR beta V segments were observed in productive rearrangements about 87% or about 30% of the time, broadly matching IMGT annotations. A few of the identified cytomegalovirus-associated TCR beta chains were confirmed in vitro to be specific for cytomegalovirus antigens. A later analysis found that TCR association rates varied across HLA loci, with DRB1 alleles showing the most associated TCRs and HLA-C alleles the fewest. HLA typing was unavailable for some donors at each locus, so association tests used only the typed subset.

CDR1 and CDR2 are drawn from the germline V gene: SGHRS, YFSETQ. The CDR3 measures 16 amino acids from cysteine to phenylalanine. Only the CDR3 region is kept as DNA, spanning 48 bases read in frame from base 1. V loses 4 bases of germline sequence and J loses 2 bases, and the interval between the two ends is 18 bases. This clone occurred once. The antigen it binds to is not known. Base qualities are not provided; no much larger clone lies one nucleotide away. The cohort comprised fewer than 700 healthy bone marrow donors. At the time of sampling, all cohort members were nominally healthy, though unrecorded immune exposures were likely present. The donor was CMV seropositive and was included in the group of almost 300 seropositive cohort members. A peripheral blood sample was provided by each donor, and peripheral blood mononuclear cells were used for TCR beta sequencing. Genomic DNA was extracted from the blood cell samples with the Qiagen DNeasy Blood Extraction Kit.

Library creation used the immunoSEQ multiplex PCR assay. The multiplex PCR relied on a mix of 60 forward primers for TCR Vbeta segments and 13 reverse primers for TCR Jbeta segments. A multiplex PCR assay on genomic DNA amplified the CDR3 region of rearranged TCR beta genes. The amplified TCR beta libraries were sequenced on the Illumina HiSeq System as 87-base-pair reads. On the authors' methods: In a later analysis, some 80 million unique TCR beta chains were counted across the approximately 670 repertoires, and roughly 11 million of these chains were shared by at least two donors. Raw reads were error-corrected and collapsed into unique sequences with a nearest-neighbor algorithm that merged closely related sequences to remove PCR and sequencing errors. Alignment of CDR3 sequences to IMGT reference sequences was used to assign V, D and J gene segments. Each retained sequence needed at least a six-nucleotide match to both a V gene segment and a J gene segment. Rearrangements were classified as productive when the CDR3 lacked stop codons and remained in frame with V and J, and all other rearrangements were classified as non-productive. Following IMGT convention, CDR3 was defined as the stretch from the second conserved V-encoded cysteine to the conserved J-encoded phenylalanine. The earlier analysis of approximately 590 of the donors excluded any sequence lacking an unambiguous match to a single V gene segment. In an earlier analysis of 500 to 750 of the donors, V segments were called functional above 56.7% productive rearrangements and were called segregating when the between-donor standard deviation exceeded 5%. A statistical classification framework was developed to diagnose cytomegalovirus status using the catalog of TCR beta chain sequences. A later analysis assigned V and J genes by comparing TCR nucleotide sequences with IMGT/GENE-DB human TR gene sequences. The TCRdist pipeline was used in a later analysis to assign CDR3 sequences and most-parsimonious VDJ recombination scenarios. In a later analysis, each TCR beta chain was defined by its CDR3 amino acid sequence together with its V-gene family, and reads lacking a unique V-gene family were excluded. As a way to deal with suspected cross-contamination and a sequencing artifact, a later analysis dropped nearly 600 nucleotide sequences that were highly shared and had low generation probability. In a later analysis, a clonal expansion index was calculated for each public chain from normalized within-repertoire ranks of inferred template counts. In a later analysis, generation probabilities were computed using a VDJ recombination model fitted to out-of-frame rearrangements, and the results were checked against IGoR. Hypergeometric tests were used in a later analysis to score TCR-TCR, TCR-HLA and TCR-CMV co-occurrence, with a repertoire-size bias correction applied to the TCR pairs. In a later analysis, false discovery rates were estimated by permuting HLA or CMV assignments 20 times. In a later analysis, co-occurring TCRs were grouped with DBSCAN, and TCRdist sequence similarity was added when clustering was performed within HLA-allele-positive subsets. For co-occurrence clustering, repertoires with fewer than 30,000 or more than 120,000 public chains were excluded, along with 4 to 6 repertoires with anomalous nucleotide sharing. Held by TCRdb, this immuneACCESS table contains in-frame sequences only and omits some clones. Under half of the omission traces to an unresolved V gene where checked; the cause of the rest is unknown. V, J and clone size derive from that table, while D and trimming were established from the DNA sequence. This sample comprises about 180,000 clones, more than 65% of them detected only once. 2% to 2.5% of the sample rests with the top ten.

The rearranged segments are TRBV5-1 and TRBJ2-5; a tentative D call is TRBD1 (7 bases match). Sequencing was carried out using PBMCs. The clonotype originates from a woman aged 30 to 39 in good health and CMV-seropositive. The CDR3 region reads CASSSNAAGGQETQYF. The nucleotide sequence is TGCGCCAGCAGCAGTAATGCGGCAGGGGGGCAAGAGACCCAGTACTTC.